These T cell receptor beta chains were read from a single sample in a study of early T cells in non-severe SARS-CoV-2 infection. TCRdb re-analysed the 5' RACE reads in MiXCR, keeping a single row per CDR3 protein. Among approximately 110,000 distinct CDR3 sequences listed, 15% were seen once. The material sequenced was whole blood. These TCRs come from an adult who was a healthcare worker with PCR-confirmed SARS-CoV-2 infection or an uninfected control (not recorded which). The CDR3 runs from the conserved cysteine through the conserved F or W. The D gene is left open where the match is weak. The size field is filled for only some rows; it gives once, few, many or a size class.

D gene	J gene	V gene	clone size	CDR3 DNA	CDR3 protein
NA	TRBJ2-1	TRBV6-6	NA	TGTGCCAGCAGTTACTTGGGGGCTACCAATGAGCAGTTCTTC	CASSYLGATNEQFF
TRBD2	TRBJ2-1	TRBV12-3/TRBV12-4	NA	TGTGCCAGCAGTTTAGATATTAGCGGGAATGAGCAGTTCTTC	CASSLDISGNEQFF
TRBD1	TRBJ2-7	TRBV14	NA	TGTGCCAGCAGCCAACTGGACAGGGCCTCCTACGAGCAGTACTTC	CASSQLDRASYEQYF
NA	TRBJ1-1	TRBV18	few	TGTGCCAGCTCAATAAAGACAGAGAACACTGAAGCTTTCTTT	CASSIKTENTEAFF
TRBD2	TRBJ2-5	TRBV29-1	NA	TGCAGCGTTGTTCCGGGGGGCCAAGAGACCCAGTACTTC	CSVVPGGQETQYF
NA	TRBJ2-1	TRBV29-1	NA	TGCAGCGTTGAGGCGGGGGCGGCCAACCTCGATGAGCAGTTCTTC	CSVEAGAANLDEQFF
NA	TRBJ1-5	TRBV6-8	NA	TGTGCCAGCAGCCACGGTTCGGGTCAGCCCCAGCATTTT	CASSHGSGQPQHF
TRBD1	TRBJ1-1	TRBV14	few	TGTGCCAGCAGCCAAGGTCCAGGGGGGCTGAACACTGAAGCTTTCTTT	CASSQGPGGLNTEAFF
NA	TRBJ2-3	TRBV5-1	NA	TGCGCCAGCAGCGTAGCCACAGGGACGGATAGGACAGATACGCAGTATTTT	CASSVATGTDRTDTQYF
NA	TRBJ1-6	TRBV30	NA	TGTGCCTTCGGGAGACAGGATAATTCACCCCTCCACTTT	CAFGRQDNSPLHF
TRBD1	TRBJ2-2	TRBV2	few	TGTGCCAGTGGACAGGCGACCGGGGAGCTGTTTTTT	CASGQATGELFF
NA	TRBJ2-3	TRBV10-3	NA	TGTGCCATCAGTGAGGCGGATACGCAGTATTTT	CAISEADTQYF
NA	TRBJ2-3	TRBV6-1	few	TGTGCCGGAACTTTTTTGGGGAGGAGCACAGATACGCAGTATTTT	CAGTFLGRSTDTQYF
NA	TRBJ1-6	TRBV21-1	NA	TGTGTCAGCACCAAGACAGGGAGGATCGAAGATTCACCCCTCCACTTT	CVSTKTGRIEDSPLHF
TRBD1	TRBJ2-1	TRBV4-1	NA	TGCGCCAGCAGCCAGGGGACAGGGATAGGAGAGCAGTTCTTC	CASSQGTGIGEQFF
TRBD1	TRBJ1-5	TRBV27	few	TGTGCCAGCAGAGCCGGGACAGGCCTTAATCAGCCCCAGCATTTT	CASRAGTGLNQPQHF
NA	TRBJ2-4	TRBV30	many	TGTGCCTGGACGGACAGTAGTGACATTCAGTACTTC	CAWTDSSDIQYF
TRBD1	TRBJ2-5	TRBV18	few	TGTGCCAGCTCACCATTAAATCCCGGGACAGGGACAGAGACCCAGTACTTC	CASSPLNPGTGTETQYF
TRBD2	TRBJ2-1	TRBV4-1	NA	TGCGCCAGCAGCCGGGGCGGCGGGGGGCCGTATGAGCAGTTCTTC	CASSRGGGGPYEQFF
TRBD2	TRBJ2-1	TRBV7-8	NA	TGTGCCAGCAGCCCCCCCGTGAGGGACTACTACAATGAGCAGTTCTTC	CASSPPVRDYYNEQFF
NA	TRBJ1-6	TRBV12-3/TRBV12-4	NA	TGTGCCAGCACTCCCCAGGGGACTACGTCCCTCCACTTT	CASTPQGTTSLHF
TRBD1	TRBJ1-1	TRBV4-1	NA	TGCGCCAGCAGCCACGGACAGGGGGTTCCCACTGAAGCTTTCTTT	CASSHGQGVPTEAFF
NA	TRBJ1-2	TRBV5-1	NA	TGCGCCAGCAGCCCCGACGAGAACTATGGCTACACCTTC	CASSPDENYGYTF
NA	TRBJ2-5	TRBV4-2	NA	TGTGCCGGCAGCCAAGTCTCGCTGAGGAGCCTACTTTTCCAAGAGACCCAGTACTTC	CAGSQVSLRSLLFQETQYF
TRBD1	TRBJ2-5	TRBV10-3	few	TGTGCCACCTCCGGGACAGGGGCGCAGGAGACCCAGTACTTC	CATSGTGAQETQYF
TRBD2	TRBJ2-7	TRBV4-1	NA	TGCGCCAGCAGCCAAGGGACTAGCGGGGGTCGGTACTCCTACGAGCAGTACTTC	CASSQGTSGGRYSYEQYF
TRBD2	TRBJ2-2	TRBV7-3	NA	TGTGCCAGCAGCAAGGGACTAGCGGGGGCCACCGGGGAGCTGTTTTTT	CASSKGLAGATGELFF
NA	TRBJ2-7	TRBV6-6	NA	TGTGCCAGCAGTTACTCGACAGGAACCGAGCAGTACTTC	CASSYSTGTEQYF
NA	TRBJ2-3	TRBV5-1	NA	TGCGCCAGCAGCTTGGGTGGCTATTCAGATACGCAGTATTTT	CASSLGGYSDTQYF
NA	TRBJ2-7	TRBV3-1	NA	TGTGCCAGCAGCCAAGCAGGGGGAGGCTCCTACGAGCAGTACTTC	CASSQAGGGSYEQYF
NA	TRBJ1-5	TRBV21-1	few	TGTGCCAGCAGCCGTTCCTCCGGGACAGCAACGCTCAATCAGCCCCAGCATTTT	CASSRSSGTATLNQPQHF
TRBD1	TRBJ1-6	TRBV9	few	TGTGCCAGCAGCGAACAACAGGGGAATTCACCCCTCCACTTT	CASSEQQGNSPLHF
NA	TRBJ1-1	TRBV20-1	few	TGCAGTGCGGCGACCGGGCTGAACACTGAAGCTTTCTTT	CSAATGLNTEAFF
NA	TRBJ2-3	TRBV20-1	NA	TGCAGTGCTAGAGATTTGGCAGCATATACGCAGTATTTT	CSARDLAAYTQYF
TRBD1	TRBJ1-1	TRBV7-3	NA	TGTGCCAGCAGCTCTACAGGGGTTCGCGCTGAAGCTTTCTTT	CASSSTGVRAEAFF
TRBD2	TRBJ2-1	TRBV11-2	few	TGTGCCAGCAGCTCCCAAAGCGGGGGGGTTGAGCAGTTCTTC	CASSSQSGGVEQFF
NA	TRBJ1-3	TRBV24-1	few	TGTGCCACCAGTGACCCACAGGTTCGAGCTGGAAACACCATATATTTT	CATSDPQVRAGNTIYF
NA	TRBJ1-5	TRBV18	NA	TGTGCCAGCTCACCGTTACGGCCGGACAAAAATCAGCCCCAGCATTTT	CASSPLRPDKNQPQHF
NA	TRBJ1-2	TRBV30	NA	TGTGCCTGGAGGGGGATGGAATATGGCTACACCTTC	CAWRGMEYGYTF
NA	TRBJ2-1	TRBV27	NA	TGTGCCAGCAGTTATGAGGGCGGGGACCTCTCCTACAATGAGCAGTTCTTC	CASSYEGGDLSYNEQFF
TRBD2	TRBJ2-3	TRBV6-4	many	TGTGCCAGCAGTGACTCTGCGGGGGGCCACACAGATACGCAGTATTTT	CASSDSAGGHTDTQYF
NA	TRBJ1-4	TRBV5-1	NA	TGCGCCAGCAGCGCCCGAACGGGGGTGACGTCAACTAATGAAAAACTGTTTTTT	CASSARTGVTSTNEKLFF